This T cell receptor beta chain was observed in a study of blood T cell repertoires in COVID-19. Study details: The samples span acute and convalescent COVID-19 from the United States, Italy and Spain.

Some clones are missing from TCRdb's copy, which holds only in-frame ones; the method was immunoSEQ multiplex PCR. The table includes over 300,000 clones, roughly 90% detected once. The CDR3 spans 15 residues. The V gene lost 2 bases and the J gene lost 2 bases, with 10 bases spanning the gap. The germline V gene has CDR1 MNHEY and CDR2 SVGEGT. The clonotype comes from a man aged 18 to 29 who had recovered from COVID-19. Input material: peripheral blood. The chain couples TRBV6-2 or TRBV6-3 to TRBJ2-1; D perhaps matches TRBD1 (6 bases). The CDR3 spells CASSYPGATYNEQFF. DNA for the CDR3: TGTGCCAGCAGTTACCCAGGGGCAACCTACAATGAGCAGTTCTTC.